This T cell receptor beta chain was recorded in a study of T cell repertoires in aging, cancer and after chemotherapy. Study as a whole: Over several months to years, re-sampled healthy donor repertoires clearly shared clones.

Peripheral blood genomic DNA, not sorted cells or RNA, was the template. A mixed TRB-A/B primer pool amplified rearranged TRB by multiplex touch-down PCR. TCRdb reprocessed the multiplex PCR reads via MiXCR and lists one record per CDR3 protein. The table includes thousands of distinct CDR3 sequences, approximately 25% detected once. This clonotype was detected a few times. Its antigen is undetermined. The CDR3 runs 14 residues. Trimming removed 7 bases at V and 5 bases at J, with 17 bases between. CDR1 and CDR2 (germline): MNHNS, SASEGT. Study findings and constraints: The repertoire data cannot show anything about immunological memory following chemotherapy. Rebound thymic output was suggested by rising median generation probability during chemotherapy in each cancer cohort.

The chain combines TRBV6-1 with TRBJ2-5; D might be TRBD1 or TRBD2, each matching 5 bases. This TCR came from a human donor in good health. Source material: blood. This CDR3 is CASTQGTSRETQYF. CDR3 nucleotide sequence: TGTGCCAGCACCCAGGGTACTAGTAGGGAGACCCAGTACTTC.